This T cell receptor beta chain came from a study of early T cells in non-severe SARS-CoV-2 infection. Overall study: Bulk RNA taken from unsorted whole blood was sequenced, leaving chains unpaired.

Trimming cost V 0 bases and J 7 bases; bases outside gene matches: 9. Germline V gives CDR1 LGHDT, CDR2 YNNKEL (reference sequence). CDR3 length: 16 residues. Tagging with unique molecular identifiers was applied to individual cDNA molecules. TCRdb ran MiXCR on the 5' RACE reads and lists one entry per CDR3 protein. The sample records 25,000 to 35,000 distinct CDR3 sequences, around 6% being singletons. This clonotype was detected many times. The sequence was collected from an adult who was a healthcare worker with PCR-confirmed SARS-CoV-2 infection or an uninfected control (not recorded which). Sequencing used whole blood. The genes are TRBV3-1 and TRBJ1-5, with 7 bases aligning to TRBD1. The chain's CDR3 is CASSQDPARGGQPQHF. The CDR3, as DNA: TGTGCCAGCAGCCAAGATCCGGCCAGGGGGGGGCAGCCCCAGCATTTT. Full variable domain (missing parts from reference TRBV3-1 and TRBJ1-5): DTAVSQTPKYLVTQMGNDKSIKCEQNLGHDTMYWYKQDSKKFLKIMFSYNNKELIINETVPNRFSPKSPDKAHLNLHINSLELGDSAVYFCASSQDPARGGQPQHFGDGTRLSIL.